This entry lists 20 T cell receptor beta chains sequenced from one sample in a study of human CD8 memory T cell subsets. Construction of TCR beta libraries was accomplished by means of UMI-labeled 5' RACE. TCRdb re-analyzed the 5' RACE reads; it lists each CDR3 protein once, without DNA. Its listing shows approximately 10,000 distinct CDR3 sequences. The sample consisted of CD8+ stem-like memory T cells (TSCM and TCM) sorted from PBMCs. The subset here: stem-like memory CD8 T cells (TSTEM), CCR7+ PD-1- TIGIT-. These receptors all come from a human donor in good health.

By frequency, this clonotype registers medium-sized. This chain joins TRBV29-1 and TRBJ2-1; absent DNA, TCRdb's TRBD2 call cannot be checked. This CDR3 comprises 14 residues. Germline CDR1 SQVTM, CDR2 ANQGSEA. CDR3 protein: CSAPVPGLRNEQFF.

This clonotype is deemed medium-sized by its frequency. This chain links TRBV6-6 with TRBJ2-2. The CDR3 has 11 amino acids. The germline V gene encodes CDR1 MNHNY and CDR2 SVGAGI (reference sequence). CDR3 loop: CASSYGDGLFF.

The chain couples TRBV7-8 to TRBJ2-1; absent DNA, TCRdb's TRBD2 call cannot be checked. CDR3 length: 18 amino acids. Germline loops: CDR1 SGHVS, CDR2 FQNEAQ. CDR3 protein: CASSLATGGPSPYNEQFF.

Its frequency marks this clonotype as medium-sized. The chain couples TRBV29-1 to TRBJ1-1. This CDR3 region has 11 residues. Germline CDR1 and CDR2: SQVTM and ANQGSEA. CDR3 amino acids: CSVEDLGTAFF.

V is TRBV7-9 and J is TRBJ1-5; the TCRdb D gene call, TRBD1, has no DNA to confirm it. This CDR3 is 20 amino acids long. Germline V lookup: CDR1 SEHNR, CDR2 FQNEAQ (reference sequence). The CDR3 is CASSLDPTRDSAPYNQPQHF.

The genes are TRBV29-1 and TRBJ2-5. This CDR3 comprises 12 residues. Germline loops: CDR1 SQVTM, CDR2 ANQGSEA. The CDR3 protein is CSVEYLTETQYF.

The rearrangement uses TRBV28 and TRBJ2-1; lacking DNA, the TRBD2 call made by TCRdb goes unchecked. CDR3 length: 16 amino acids. The germline gives CDR1 MDHEN, CDR2 SYDVKM. CDR3 sequence: CASSFLAFGAVDEQFF.

The chain is built from TRBV6-5 and TRBJ2-1; as DNA is missing, the TRBD2 call by TCRdb cannot be tested. Germline-derived CDR1 and CDR2 are MNHEY and SVGAGI. CDR3 length: 17 amino acids. CDR3 loop: CASRPTSGGAAYNEQFF.

The rearrangement uses TRBV28 and TRBJ2-3; the TRBD2 assignment by TCRdb is unverifiable without DNA. The length of the CDR3 is 20 residues. Per germline, CDR1 MDHEN and CDR2 SYDVKM. The CDR3 protein is CASSQQGQSLAGGRGDTQYF. The full variable domain, with the rest looked up from reference TRBV28 and TRBJ2-3, is DVKVTQSSRYLVKRTGEKVFLECVQDMDHENMFWYRQDPGLGLRLIYFSYDVKMKEKGDIPEGYSVSREKKERFSLILESASTNQTSMYLCASSQQGQSLAGGRGDTQYFGPGTRLTVL.

This sequence joins TRBV4-3 and TRBJ1-6. The CDR3 covers 14 residues. Per the germline V gene, CDR1 is LGHNA and CDR2 is YSLEER. CDR3 residues: CASSQDRAYSPLHF.

The gene calls are TRBV19 and TRBJ2-2; TCRdb gives TRBD1 as the D gene, but with no DNA this cannot be confirmed. This CDR3 comprises 13 residues. CDR1 LNHDA and CDR2 SQIVND come from the germline V gene (reference sequence). The CDR3 reads CASRTGSRGELFF.

This clonotype is identified as medium-sized from frequency. The gene calls are TRBV7-3 and TRBJ2-1; TCRdb lists TRBD2, though no DNA is available to test this call. Germline V gives CDR1 SGHTA, CDR2 FQGTGA. This CDR3 contains 15 residues. CDR3 amino acids: CASSLGTSGSDEQFF.

V usage is TRBV18 and J usage is TRBJ2-7. Germline values: CDR1 KGHSH, CDR2 LQKENI. CDR3 size: 13 residues. The CDR3 here is CASSPSPSYEQYF.

V is TRBV6-6 and J is TRBJ1-1; TCRdb gives TRBD1 as the D gene, but with no DNA this cannot be confirmed. Germline-derived CDR1 and CDR2 are MNHNY and SVGAGI (reference sequence). The CDR3 loop spans 17 amino acids. The CDR3 reads CASSYSIGASMNTEAFF.

The chain carries TRBV7-9 and TRBJ1-1. CDR3 size: 15 residues. The germline V gene encodes CDR1 SEHNR and CDR2 FQNEAQ (reference sequence). The CDR3 loop is CASSLARRGGTEAFF.

The CDR3: CSVEGDREAGNTIYF. The chain employs TRBV29-1 and TRBJ1-3; without DNA, the TCRdb call of TRBD1 cannot be checked. This CDR3 is 15 amino acids long. Germline lookup yields CDR1 SQVTM and CDR2 ANQGSEA.

The chain recombines TRBV18 with TRBJ2-3; the TCRdb D gene call, TRBD1, has no DNA to confirm it. CDR1 and CDR2 from the germline V gene are KGHSH and LQKENI. The length of the CDR3 is 13 residues. Here the CDR3 reads CASSREGTDTQYF.

Its frequency marks this clonotype as medium-sized. The V and J genes are TRBV29-1 and TRBJ1-2; TCRdb designates TRBD1, a call that cannot be tested without DNA. Per the germline V gene, CDR1 is SQVTM and CDR2 is ANQGSEA. The CDR3 runs 13 residues. The CDR3 loop is CSVPGQGSYGYTF. The full variable domain, its missing parts supplied by reference TRBV29-1 and TRBJ1-2, is SAVISQKPSRDICQRGTSLTIQCQVDSQVTMMFWYRQQPGQSLTLIATANQGSEATYESGFVIDKFPISRPNLTFSTLTVSNMSPEDSSIYLCSVPGQGSYGYTFGSGTRLTVV.

The chain is built from TRBV9 and TRBJ2-2; with no DNA, the TCRdb D assignment of TRBD2 cannot be verified. The V gene's germline CDR1 is SGDLS and CDR2 YYNGEE. CDR3 size: 18 residues. The CDR3 here is CASSVAYLAGGGTGELFF.

J is TRBJ2-7 and V is TRBV20-1; the D call from TCRdb, TRBD1, cannot be confirmed without DNA. Germline lookup yields CDR1 DFQATT and CDR2 SNEGSKA (reference sequence). The CDR3 is made up of 16 amino acids. CDR3 amino acids: CSAREEVRDNSYEQYF.